This T cell receptor beta chain was obtained from a study of control samples from healthy donors and cancer patients. The CDR3 extends over 14 amino acids. This clone was seen only a few times. Profiled with immunoSEQ multiplex PCR; TCRdb holds only in-frame clones, not every one. The sample consists of about 120,000 clones, roughly nine tenths of them appearing once. What was sequenced was blood. This chain uses TRBV1 with TRBJ1-4; TRBD1, the table's D call, was not compared with the DNA. TRBV1 is a known pseudogene. This TCR came from a man in his fifties or sixties in good health. The CDR3 here is CTSSLDRGWKKLFF. CDR3 bases: TGCACCAGCAGCCTGGACAGGGGATGGAAAAAACTGTTTTTT.